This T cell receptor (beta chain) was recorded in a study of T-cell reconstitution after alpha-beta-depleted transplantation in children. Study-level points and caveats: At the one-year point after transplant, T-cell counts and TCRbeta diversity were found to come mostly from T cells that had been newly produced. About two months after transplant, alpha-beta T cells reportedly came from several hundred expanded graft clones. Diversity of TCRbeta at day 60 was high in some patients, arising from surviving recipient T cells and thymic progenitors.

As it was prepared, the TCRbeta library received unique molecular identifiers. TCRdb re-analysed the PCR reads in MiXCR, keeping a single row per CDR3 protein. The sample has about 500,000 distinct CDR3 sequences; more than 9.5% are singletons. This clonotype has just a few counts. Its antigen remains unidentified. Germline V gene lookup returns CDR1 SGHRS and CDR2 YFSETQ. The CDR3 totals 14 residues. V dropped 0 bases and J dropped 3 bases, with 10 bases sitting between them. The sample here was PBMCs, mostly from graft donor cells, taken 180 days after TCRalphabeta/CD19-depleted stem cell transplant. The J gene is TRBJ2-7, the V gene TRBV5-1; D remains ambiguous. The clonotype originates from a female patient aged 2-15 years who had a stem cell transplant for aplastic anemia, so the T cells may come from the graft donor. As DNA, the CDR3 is TGCGCCAGCAGCTTGGAAGCGCTTTTCTACGAGCAGTACTTC. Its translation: CASSLEALFYEQYF. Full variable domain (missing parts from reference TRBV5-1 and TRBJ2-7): KAGVTQTPRYLIKTRGQQVTLSCSPISGHRSVSWYQQTPGQGLQFLFEYFSETQRNKGNFPGRFSGRQFSNSRSEMNVSTLELGDSALYLCASSLEALFYEQYFGPGTRLTVT.